A selection of T cell receptor beta chains follows, all from one sample in a study of T-cell reconstitution after alpha-beta-depleted transplantation in children. MiXCR, run by TCRdb on the PCR reads, gives a single entry per CDR3 protein. The repertoire holds more than 450,000 distinct CDR3 sequences, with approximately 16% as singletons. Sample: PBMCs from the stem cell graft donor, taken from the stem cell graft. Receptors originate from a human donor who donated a stem cell graft to a child with acute lymphoblastic leukemia. CDR3s include the opening cysteine and the closing phenylalanine or tryptophan. Fields, in order: D gene, clone size, CDR3 length, V gene, J gene, CDR3 DNA, CDR3 protein. The D gene is left open where the match is weak. Rows may omit the clone size; those that give it use once, few, many or a size class.

NA	few	14	TRBV7-3	TRBJ2-1	TGTGCCAGCAGCTTAACAGATGGGCGTAATGAGCAGTTCTTC	CASSLTDGRNEQFF
NA	few	14	TRBV5-1	TRBJ1-6	TGCGCCAGCAGCTTGTACCAGGAAAATTCACCCCTCCACTTT	CASSLYQENSPLHF
NA	NA	15	TRBV7-9	TRBJ2-5	TGTGCCAGCAGCCCGCCGGCGGGATGGGGGGAGACCCAGTACTTC	CASSPPAGWGETQYF
TRBD1	few	16	TRBV29-1	TRBJ2-7	TGCAGCGTTGAAGGGGGCCCCGGACAGGGCCCCTACGAGCAGTACTTC	CSVEGGPGQGPYEQYF
TRBD1	NA	16	TRBV15	TRBJ2-1	TGTGCCACCAGCGGAAGCCGGGACAGGGGCGACAATGAGCAGTTCTTC	CATSGSRDRGDNEQFF
TRBD1	few	15	TRBV5-1	TRBJ1-1	TGCGCCAGCAGCTCAGGGACAGCAATGTACACTGAAGCTTTCTTT	CASSSGTAMYTEAFF
NA	many	12	TRBV29-1	TRBJ1-1	TGCAGCGTGTGGGCAGGGAACACTGAAGCTTTCTTT	CSVWAGNTEAFF
NA	NA	13	TRBV27	TRBJ2-7	TGTGCCAGCAGTTTATCGGAAACCTACGAGCAGTACTTC	CASSLSETYEQYF
TRBD2	many	16	TRBV15	TRBJ2-1	TGTGCCACCAGCAGAGGAACTAGCGGGATGTACAATGAGCAGTTCTTC	CATSRGTSGMYNEQFF
TRBD2	NA	16	TRBV27	TRBJ2-2	TGTGCCAGCAGTTTAGCTAGCGGGTTGAACACCGGGGAGCTGTTTTTT	CASSLASGLNTGELFF
NA	few	13	TRBV27	TRBJ2-7	TGTGCCAGCAGTTGGGGTGACGGCTACGAGCAGTACTTC	CASSWGDGYEQYF
NA	once	13	TRBV5-1	TRBJ2-1	TGCGCCAGCAGCTGGACCGGGACGAATGAGCAGTTCTTC	CASSWTGTNEQFF
NA	few	14	TRBV5-1	TRBJ2-1	TGCGCCAGCAGCTTCGGGAGTGACGACAATGAGCAGTTCTTC	CASSFGSDDNEQFF
NA	once	14	TRBV10-3	TRBJ2-7	TGTGCCACGCAACCCCTTGAAAGCTCCTACGAGCAGTACTTC	CATQPLESSYEQYF
TRBD2	NA	15	TRBV12-3/TRBV12-4	TRBJ2-3	TGTGCCACCGCGGGAGCGGGAGATATTGGCGATACGCAGTATTTT	CATAGAGDIGDTQYF
NA	few	10	TRBV6-5	TRBJ1-2	TGTGCCGTCCGGGGAGGTGGCTACACCTTC	CAVRGGGYTF
NA	NA	13	TRBV5-1	TRBJ2-1	TGCGCCAGCAGCTTGGGACAGCTTATGGGGCAGTTCTTC	CASSLGQLMGQFF
TRBD2	NA	15	TRBV5-5	TRBJ2-7	TGTGCCAGCAGCTATCCTCTAGCGGGAGCTCACGAGCAGTACTTC	CASSYPLAGAHEQYF